Shown below are 24 T cell receptor beta chains from a single sample sequenced in a study of T-cell memory formation after mild COVID-19. One entry per CDR3 protein results from TCRdb running MiXCR on the 5' RACE reads. The table records roughly 550,000 distinct CDR3 sequences, roughly 22% of them present only once. Source material: PBMCs or a T cell subset sorted from them (not recorded which). All receptors derive from an adult woman who had mild COVID-19 (a few samples of this study predate the infection). Cell type and time point are not known.

The chain has TRBV9 and TRBJ2-1; 14 nucleotides align to TRBD2. The germline CDR1 and CDR2 sequences are SGDLS and YYNGEE. V lost 3 bases, J lost 10 bases, and 6 bases stayed unmatched. This CDR3 region has 15 residues. The CDR3 region is CASSDGTSGSKEQFF. The CDR3 coding sequence is TGTGCCAGCAGCGACGGGACTAGCGGGAGTAAGGAGCAGTTCTTC.

The CDR3 region is CASSQTGDARSQYF. Here the CDR3 DNA reads TGCGCCAGCAGCCAGACAGGGGACGCGCGGTCCCAGTACTTC. The chain uses TRBV5-1 and TRBJ2-5; 8 bases map to TRBD1. CDR1 SGHRS and CDR2 YFSETQ come from the germline V gene. The V and J ends lost 4 bases and 9 bases, in that order; junction bases with no gene match: 11. This CDR3 spans 14 amino acids.

The CDR3 spells CASSPGREGQAQYF. Here the CDR3 DNA reads TGCGCCAGCAGCCCAGGACGGGAAGGGCAGGCGCAGTATTTT. J is TRBJ2-3 and V is TRBV4-3, with D perhaps TRBD2 (5 bases). Trimming took off 4 bases at V and 10 bases at J, with 18 bases between the two ends. Germline CDR1 LGHNA, CDR2 YSLEER. There are 14 residues in the CDR3.

This clonotype came up a few times. The chain is built from TRBV5-5 and TRBJ2-5; TRBD1 matches 12 bases. Germline CDR1 is SGHKS and CDR2 is YYEKEE (reference sequence). The CDR3 sequence is 14 residues long. Unmatched junction bases numbered 3, after V lost 4 bases and J lost 5 bases. The CDR3: CASSAGQGAETQYF. CDR3 nucleotide sequence: TGTGCCAGCAGCGCGGGACAGGGGGCGGAGACCCAGTACTTC. The complete variable domain, with remaining parts taken from reference TRBV5-5 and TRBJ2-5, reads DAGVTQSPTHLIKTRGQQVTLRCSPISGHKSVSWYQQVLGQGPQFIFQYYEKEERGRGNFPDRFSARQFPNYSSELNVNALLLGDSALYLCASSAGQGAETQYFGPGTRLLVL.

This rearrangement joins TRBV3-2 to TRBJ2-3; TRBD2 is taken as the D call from the table, unchecked against the DNA. TRBV3-2 counts as a pseudogene. There are 16 residues in the CDR3. Here the CDR3 DNA reads TGTGCCAGCAGCCAAGAGTGGGAGTTTTGCACAGATACGCAGTATTTT. It is translated as CASSQEWEFCTDTQYF.

This clonotype was counted between two and nine times. This rearrangement joins TRBV30 to TRBJ1-1, with 9 bases lining up with TRBD1. CDR1 and CDR2 (germline): GTSNPN, SVGIG (reference sequence). The V segment lost 2 bases and the J segment 5 bases; nucleotides outside the gene matches: 6. CDR3 length equals 14 residues. The CDR3 region has the DNA TGTGCCTGGAGTAGTACGACAGGGGGAACTGAAGCTTTCTTT. Translation: CAWSSTTGGTEAFF.

The chain joins TRBV30 to TRBJ1-1; D is possibly TRBD1 (5 bases). The CDR3 is 14 amino acids. Germline assignment: CDR1 GTSNPN and CDR2 SVGIG (reference sequence). The V gene lost 0 bases and the J gene lost 3 bases, with 11 bases spanning the gap. The DNA of the CDR3 is TGTGCCTGGAGTGTACTGTCAGGGTACACTGAAGCTTTCTTT. This encodes CAWSVLSGYTEAFF.

The chain employs TRBV12-3 or TRBV12-4 and TRBJ2-3; D gene uncertain. V was cut by 3 bases and J by 6 bases, with 10 bases left in between. The CDR3 runs 13 residues. The CDR3 sequence: CASSFIRTDTQYF. CDR3 bases: TGTGCCAGCAGTTTCATACGAACGGATACGCAGTATTTT.

The rearrangement joins TRBV7-6 to TRBJ2-5, with 11 bases matching TRBD2. Germline V gives CDR1 SGHVS, CDR2 FNYEAQ. The ends lost 1 base at V and 5 bases at J; junction bases unmatched: 9. The CDR3 has 17 residues. CDR3: CASSLGGLAGGPETQYF. CDR3 nucleotides: TGTGCCAGCAGCTTAGGAGGCCTAGCGGGGGGACCCGAGACCCAGTACTTC.

The rearrangement links TRBV5-1 to TRBJ2-3; 12 bases are a match to TRBD1. Per the germline V gene, CDR1 is SGHRS and CDR2 is YFSETQ. The CDR3 sequence is 15 residues long. The V and J ends lost 4 bases and 4 bases, in that order; junction bases with no gene match: 4. The CDR3 is CASSQGQGAADTQYF. In nucleotides, the CDR3 is TGCGCCAGCAGCCAGGGACAGGGGGCGGCAGATACGCAGTATTTT.

V and J are TRBV6-6 and TRBJ1-1; 9 positions match TRBD1. This CDR3 is built from 17 residues. Germline values: CDR1 MNHNY, CDR2 SVGAGI (reference sequence). Trimming at V came to 6 bases and at J to 3 bases, leaving 14 bases not matched to a gene. The CDR3 bases are TGTGCCAGCAGCCCTGGACAACAGGGGGCAGGGTACACTGAAGCTTTCTTT. Its translation is CASSPGQQGAGYTEAFF.

This clonotype was detected only a few times. The chain employs TRBV20-1 and TRBJ1-1; no definite D call. The CDR3 has 14 residues. Germline V gives CDR1 DFQATT, CDR2 SNEGSKA (reference sequence). Deletions cut 1 base from V and 5 bases from J, with 14 bases between. CDR3 in DNA: TGCAGTGCTAGAGTTTTCGGGATGACGACTGAAGCTTTCTTT. Its translation: CSARVFGMTTEAFF.

The sample holds a few counts of this clonotype. The chain joins TRBV7-9 to TRBJ2-5; 10 bases align to TRBD2. Germline-derived CDR1 and CDR2 are SEHNR and FQNEAQ (reference sequence). The CDR3 covers 16 residues. V shed 2 bases, J shed 4 bases, and the junction held 7 bases outside the gene matches. CDR3 sequence reads: CASSLQSSSGRETQYF. CDR3 bases: TGTGCCAGCAGCTTACAATCGTCTAGCGGGAGAGAGACCCAGTACTTC. The full variable domain, its missing parts supplied by reference TRBV7-9 and TRBJ2-5, is DTGVSQNPRHKITKRGQNVTFRCDPISEHNRLYWYRQTLGQGPEFLTYFQNEAQLEKSRLLSDRFSAERPKGSFSTLEIQRTEQGDSAMYLCASSLQSSSGRETQYFGPGTRLLVL.

This clonotype was counted only a few times. The rearrangement uses TRBV20-1 and TRBJ1-5, with TRBD1 identical over 9 bases. Germline trimming cut 6 bases from V and 1 base from J; bases unmatched to any gene: 13. This CDR3 is 17 amino acids long. In germline, CDR1 is DFQATT, CDR2 SNEGSKA (reference sequence). CDR3 coding DNA: TGCAGTGCATCACAGGGACAGGGTCGTCTGAGCAATCAGCCCCAGCATTTT. Residues: CSASQGQGRLSNQPQHF.

The chain links TRBV12-3 or TRBV12-4 to TRBJ2-6; D perhaps matches TRBD1 (6 bases). V was pared by 3 bases and J by 2 bases, with 11 bases between. CDR3 size: 16 residues. DNA of the CDR3: TGTGCCAGCAGTTTCCAGGGGAAGGCTGGGGCCAACGTCCTGACTTTC. Amino acids: CASSFQGKAGANVLTF.

This clonotype was picked up many times. The rearrangement links TRBV12-3 or TRBV12-4 to TRBJ2-7; perhaps TRBD2 as D (5 bases). The CDR3 is 13 residues long. V was trimmed by 6 bases and J by 4 bases, leaving 13 bases between them. CDR3 sequence (DNA): TGTGCCAGCAGCTTGGGAGAGGGTTACGAGCAGTACTTC. Translating gives CASSLGEGYEQYF.

Only one count was recorded for this clonotype. The V call is TRBV7-6, the J call TRBJ2-7; no clear D gene. CDR3 length equals 16 residues. V dropped 4 bases and J dropped 4 bases, with 20 bases sitting between them. CDR1 SGHVS and CDR2 FNYEAQ come from the germline V gene. In DNA form, the CDR3 reads TGTGCCAGCAGCTCTTCGATACCACAGATTGGGTACGAGCAGTACTTC. It is translated as CASSSSIPQIGYEQYF.

This clonotype turned up a few times. The chain employs TRBV6-5 and TRBJ2-7; D remains ambiguous. V was cut by 2 bases and J by 6 bases, with 20 bases left in between. CDR1 and CDR2 from the germline V gene are MNHEY and SVGAGI. The length of the CDR3 is 16 residues. CDR3: CASSYAGPRYGREQYF. The CDR3 DNA is TGTGCCAGCAGTTACGCCGGGCCCCGTTATGGGCGCGAGCAGTACTTC.

Ten or more counts support this clonotype. The CDR3 region has the DNA TGTGCCAGCTCGAATCAGGGATATGGGACTGAAGCTTTCTTT. This encodes CASSNQGYGTEAFF. The gene calls are TRBV18 and TRBJ1-1; perhaps TRBD1 as D (5 bases). V gave up 6 bases and J gave up 5 bases, with 16 bases separating them. This CDR3 comprises 14 residues. The germline CDR1 and CDR2 sequences are KGHSH and LQKENI.

This chain's CDR3 is CASSVESAPSNEQFF. The CDR3 DNA reads as TGTGCCAGCAGCGTAGAAAGCGCCCCATCCAATGAGCAGTTCTTC. The chain couples TRBV9 to TRBJ2-1; D is ambiguous. The length of the CDR3 is 15 residues. The germline gives CDR1 SGDLS, CDR2 YYNGEE. The V and J ends lost 0 bases and 6 bases respectively, with 13 bases between them.

About this clonotype itself: A much more abundant neighbour one base away suggests this may be a read error. This chain joins TRBV7-8 and TRBJ1-5; D not certain. Trimming stripped 1 base from V and 0 bases from J, with 7 bases between. Germline CDR1 SGHVS, CDR2 FQNEAQ. The CDR3 contains 15 residues. The CDR3 spells CASSLVVDSNQPQHF. The CDR3 DNA reads TGTGCCAGCAGCTTAGTGGTTGATAGCAATCAGCCCCAGCATTTT. Full variable domain (remainder filled in from reference TRBV7-8 and TRBJ1-5): GAGVSQSPRYKVAKRGQDVALRCDPISGHVSLFWYQQALGQGPEFLTYFQNEAQLDKSGLPSDRFFAERPEGSVSTLKIQRTQQEDSAVYLCASSLVVDSNQPQHFGDGTRLSIL.

The chain recombines TRBV7-2 with TRBJ2-2, with 12 bases fitting TRBD1. The V gene end was trimmed by 4 bases and the J gene end by 6 bases; junction bases not matched to a gene: 18. In germline, CDR1 is SGHTA, CDR2 FQGNSA. The CDR3 length is 20 residues. This CDR3 reads CASSSAAVSWGQGAPGELFF. As DNA, the CDR3 is TGTGCCAGCAGCTCAGCGGCAGTCAGTTGGGGACAGGGGGCCCCCGGGGAGCTGTTTTTT.

V is TRBV6-6 and J is TRBJ2-3; tentative D call: TRBD2 (6 bases). V lost 5 bases, J lost 4 bases, and 25 bases lay in between. CDR1 and CDR2 from the germline V gene are MNHNY and SVGAGI (reference sequence). The length of the CDR3 is 18 residues. CDR3: CASSEVHFSGGWPDTQYF. The CDR3 DNA reads as TGTGCCAGCAGTGAGGTGCATTTTTCCGGGGGTTGGCCAGATACGCAGTATTTT.

The rearrangement joins TRBV13 to TRBJ1-1; no definite D call. Trimming removed 0 bases at V and 0 bases at J, with 8 bases between. The CDR3 runs 15 residues. The germline V gene encodes CDR1 PRHDT and CDR2 FYEKMQ (reference sequence). CDR3 sequence (DNA): TGTGCCAGCAGCTTAGGGCTCGGGATGAACACTGAAGCTTTCTTT. Translated, it gives CASSLGLGMNTEAFF.